This paragraph reports one T cell receptor (beta chain). The CDR3 is 14 amino acids. V was trimmed by 5 bases and J by 9 bases, leaving 20 bases between them. Looked up from germline, CDR1 is SQVTM and CDR2 is ANQGSEA. The data were taken from a study of blood T cell repertoires in COVID-19. Overall study: The samples span acute and convalescent COVID-19 from the United States, Italy and Spain.

Under the authors' procedure: Amplification of reference gene primers provided the estimated nucleated cell counts. Some clones are missing from TCRdb's copy, which holds only in-frame ones; the method was immunoSEQ multiplex PCR. That table furnishes V, J and clone size, whereas the DNA furnished D and trimming. Here the sample spans fewer than 55,000 clones, about 76% being singletons. The TCR sequence derives from a woman of 80 years or more with COVID-19, enrolled during active disease. V is TRBV29-1 and J is TRBJ2-1, with TRBD1 as a possible D gene (6 bases). The source material was peripheral blood. The CDR3 loop reads CSVIQGPRVGEQFF. DNA of the CDR3: TGCAGCGTTATTCAGGGGCCGCGCGTTGGTGAGCAGTTCTTC.